This T cell receptor beta chain appears in the sequencing data of a study of OX40 agonist ivuxolimab in advanced cancers. Study overall: Therapy given before enrollment (anti-PD-1, anti-PD-L1 or anti-CTLA-4) was allowed, and around 40% had some.

CDR3 size: 17 residues. Germline V gene lookup returns CDR1 SGHTA and CDR2 FQGNSA. Unmatched junction bases numbered 8, after V lost 1 base and J lost 5 bases. Generated by immunoSEQ multiplex PCR, the TCRdb table keeps only in-frame clones and is missing some. The table shows fewer than 80,000 clones, with 60% to 80% occurring only once. The sequencing used CD4+ or CD8+ T cells sorted from blood, collected in a trial of the OX40 agonist ivuxolimab. This TCR was recovered from an adult with an advanced solid tumor such as melanoma, head and neck, liver or kidney cancer. This chain connects TRBV7-2 to TRBJ2-5; 12 nucleotides align to TRBD2. The CDR3 bases are TGTGCCAGCAGCTTAGGGACTAGCGGGATTGTTGGGGAGACCCAGTACTTC. This encodes CASSLGTSGIVGETQYF.